A single sample gave rise to the 5 T cell receptor beta chains below, sequenced in a study of CD8 T cells in Susac syndrome. RNA totalling roughly 0.5 to 1 ug underwent reverse transcription with random hexamers. TCRdb re-called the immunoSEQ multiplex PCR reads through MiXCR, storing one row per CDR3 protein. The sample contains hundreds of thousands of distinct CDR3 sequences, 90% to 95% of which appear only once. Sequencing input: CD4+ T cells from PBMCs. Receptors were obtained from a human donor with multiple sclerosis.

The chain couples TRBV24-1 to TRBJ1-2; D is perhaps TRBD1 (5 bases). The length of the CDR3 is 12 residues. Trimming stripped 6 bases from V and 10 bases from J, with 14 bases between. Germline loops: CDR1 KGHDR, CDR2 SFDVKD. The CDR3 DNA is TGTGCCACCAGTACAGGATCCCTTGACTACACCTTC. Translated, it gives CATSTGSLDYTF.

The rearrangement links TRBV5-4 to TRBJ2-1; either TRBD1 or TRBD2 may fit D (5 bases each). Germline assignment: CDR1 SGHNT and CDR2 YYREEE (reference sequence). This CDR3 contains 14 residues. V shed 4 bases and J shed 8 bases, with 16 bases lying between them. CDR3 sequence reads: CASSKSDRGYEQFF. The CDR3 nucleotides read TGTGCCAGCAGCAAATCCGACCGGGGCTATGAGCAGTTCTTC.

The J gene is TRBJ2-3, the V gene TRBV20-1, with 10 bases that match TRBD2. V lost 0 bases, J lost 7 bases, and 7 bases stayed unmatched. Germline values: CDR1 DFQATT, CDR2 SNEGSKA (reference sequence). CDR3 size: 15 residues. CDR3 coding DNA: TGCAGTGCTAGAGAGAGTAGCGGGGGGACATATACGCAGTATTTT. It codes for CSARESSGGTYTQYF.

The chain uses TRBV30 and TRBJ2-1; no reliable D call. Trimming removed 0 bases from V and 15 bases from J, with 12 bases in between. Germline CDR1 is GTSNPN and CDR2 is SVGIG (reference sequence). The CDR3 length is 11 residues. CDR3 sequence reads: CAWSVQTLRFF. Written as DNA, the CDR3 is TGTGCCTGGAGTGTACAAACCCTTAGGTTCTTC.

The CDR3, as DNA: TGTGCCACCAGTGATTTGTATGACAGAGGAAGAAACAATGAGCAGTTCTTC. Its protein is CATSDLYDRGRNNEQFF. The V call is TRBV24-1, the J call TRBJ2-1, with D possibly matching TRBD1 (5 bases). This CDR3 region has 17 residues. Trimming shortened V by 0 bases and J by 5 bases, and 16 bases separated the two germline ends. The V gene's germline CDR1 is KGHDR and CDR2 SFDVKD.